A selection of T cell receptor beta chains follows, all from one sample in a study of shared T cell receptors in the human thymus. The assay was immunoSEQ multiplex PCR, and TCRdb's table has in-frame clones only and misses some. The sample holds 450,000 to 650,000 clones; 78% are singletons and the top ten take roughly 0.013%. The same sample was also used in a study of human thymus T cells.

The specimen sequenced was thymocytes. These receptors were collected from a boy younger than two with a congenital heart defect. The conserved cysteine and the conserved F or W are not part of the CDR3 here.

J,V,CDR3
TRBJ2-5,TRBV28,ASSLRSFLETQY
TRBJ2-1,TRBV18,ASSSGGSEQF
TRBJ2-1,TRBV7-9,ASSLRTSRYNEQF
TRBJ2-7,TRBV7-2,ASSPYSGRCPYEQY
TRBJ2-7,TRBV4-2,ASSPGGGGSFYEQY
TRBJ2-5,TRBV5-1,ASRTTAGVGQETQY
TRBJ1-3,TRBV30,AWSPAGGRSGNTIY
TRBJ2-1,TRBV6-1,ASSPMDGAGDEQF
TRBJ2-1,TRBV2,ASTLLAGVVYNEQF
TRBJ2-7,TRBV4-1,ASSQVGVGAPYEQY
TRBJ2-7,TRBV6-1,ASNLKTSGNYEQY
TRBJ2-7,TRBV27,ASKVAGTGGTFSYEQY
TRBJ2-5,TRBV15,ATSREWRGLAVETQY
TRBJ2-7,TRBV6-7,ASSYPGTGGIQPLSAEQY
TRBJ2-7,TRBV18,ASSPLWGQEYEQY
NA,TRBV9,ASSAGLAGSYEQY
TRBJ2-5,TRBV5-6,ASSFRDRVETQY
TRBJ2-7,TRBV18,ASSPVEMPGYEQY
TRBJ2-3,TRBV11-2,ASSLEEWGRSDTQY
TRBJ2-4,TRBV12-5,ASGPLEREAKNIQY
TRBJ2-2,TRBV11-2,ASSLDEKGRVETGELF
TRBJ2-3,TRBV27,ASSLPGHNFSRPRQDTQY
TRBJ2-1,TRBV4-3,ASSLRGGLGLEQF
TRBJ2-1,TRBV27,ASSRGLANEQF
TRBJ2-7,TRBV27,ASSQGFSYEQY
TRBJ1-1,TRBV7-2,ASSFGNRDTYDTEAF
TRBJ1-1,TRBV6-1,ASSEGRTEKTEAF
TRBJ2-7,TRBV4-1,ASSQGPGGEYYEQY